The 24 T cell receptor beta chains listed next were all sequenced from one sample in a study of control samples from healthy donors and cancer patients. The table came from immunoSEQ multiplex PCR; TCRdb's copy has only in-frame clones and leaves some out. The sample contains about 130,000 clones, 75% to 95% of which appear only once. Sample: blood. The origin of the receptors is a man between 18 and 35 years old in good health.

CDR3 sequence: CASSEITGVTGELFF. The CDR3 DNA is TGCGCCAGCAGTGAAATAACAGGGGTTACCGGGGAGCTGTTTTTT. V usage is TRBV10-2 and J usage is TRBJ2-2; 7 nucleotides align to TRBD1. With 3 bases clipped from V and 5 bases from J, the junction kept 6 bases outside the gene matches. The length of the CDR3 is 15 residues. CDR1 WSHSY and CDR2 SAAADI come from the germline V gene.

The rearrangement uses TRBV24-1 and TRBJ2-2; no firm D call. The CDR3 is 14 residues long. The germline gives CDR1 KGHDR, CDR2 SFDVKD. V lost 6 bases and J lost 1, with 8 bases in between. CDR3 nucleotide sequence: TGTGCCACCAGTAGGACGGTGAACACCGGGGAGCTGTTTTTT. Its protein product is CATSRTVNTGELFF.

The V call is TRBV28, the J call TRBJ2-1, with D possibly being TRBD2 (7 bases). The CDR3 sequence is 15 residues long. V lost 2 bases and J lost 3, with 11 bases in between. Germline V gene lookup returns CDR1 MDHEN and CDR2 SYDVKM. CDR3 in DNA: TGTGCCAGCAGTTTAGCGGGGGCCGACTACAATGAGCAGTTCTTC. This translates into CASSLAGADYNEQFF.

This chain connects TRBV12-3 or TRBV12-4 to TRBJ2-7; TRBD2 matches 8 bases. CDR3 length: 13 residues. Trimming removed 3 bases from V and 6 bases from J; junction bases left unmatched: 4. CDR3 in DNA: TGTGCCAGCAGTTTCGGGACTAGTGGCGAGCAGTACTTC. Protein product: CASSFGTSGEQYF.

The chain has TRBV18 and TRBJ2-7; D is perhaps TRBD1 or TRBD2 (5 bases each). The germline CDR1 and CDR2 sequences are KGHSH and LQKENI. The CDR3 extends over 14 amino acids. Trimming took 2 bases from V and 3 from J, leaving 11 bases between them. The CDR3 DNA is TGTGCCAGCTCACCAGAGAGGGGAAACTACGAGCAGTACTTC. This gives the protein CASSPERGNYEQYF.

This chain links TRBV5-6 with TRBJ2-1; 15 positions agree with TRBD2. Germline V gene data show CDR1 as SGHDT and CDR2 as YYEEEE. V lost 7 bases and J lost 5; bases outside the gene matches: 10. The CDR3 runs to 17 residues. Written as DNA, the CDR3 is TGTGCCAGCTTGGGACTAGCGGGAGGAAAGGGACACAATGAGCAGTTCTTC. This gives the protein CASLGLAGGKGHNEQFF.

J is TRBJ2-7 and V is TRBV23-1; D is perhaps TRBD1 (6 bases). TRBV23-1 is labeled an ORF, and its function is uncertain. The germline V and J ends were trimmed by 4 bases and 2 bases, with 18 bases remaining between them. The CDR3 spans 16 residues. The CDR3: CASSRQTGTRAYEQYF. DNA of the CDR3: TGCGCCAGCAGTCGCCAAACCGGGACAAGAGCCTACGAGCAGTACTTC.

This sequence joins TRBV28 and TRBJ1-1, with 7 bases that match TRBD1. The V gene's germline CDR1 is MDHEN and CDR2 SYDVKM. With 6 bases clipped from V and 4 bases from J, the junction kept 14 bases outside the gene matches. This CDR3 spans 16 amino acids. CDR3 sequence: CASSPIQGERGTEAFF. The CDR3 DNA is TGTGCCAGCAGCCCGATCCAGGGGGAGAGAGGCACTGAAGCTTTCTTT.

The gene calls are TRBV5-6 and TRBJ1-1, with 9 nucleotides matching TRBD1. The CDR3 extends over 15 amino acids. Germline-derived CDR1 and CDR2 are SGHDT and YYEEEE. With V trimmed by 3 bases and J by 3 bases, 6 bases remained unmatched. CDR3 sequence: CASSWRDRADTEAFF. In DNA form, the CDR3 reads TGTGCCAGCAGCTGGAGGGACAGGGCTGACACTGAAGCTTTCTTT.

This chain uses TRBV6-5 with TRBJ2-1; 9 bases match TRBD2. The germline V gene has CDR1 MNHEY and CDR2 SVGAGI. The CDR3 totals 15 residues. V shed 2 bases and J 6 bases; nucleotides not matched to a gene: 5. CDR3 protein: CASSYTLAGANEQFF. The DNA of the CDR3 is TGTGCCAGCAGTTACACCTTAGCGGGAGCCAATGAGCAGTTCTTC.

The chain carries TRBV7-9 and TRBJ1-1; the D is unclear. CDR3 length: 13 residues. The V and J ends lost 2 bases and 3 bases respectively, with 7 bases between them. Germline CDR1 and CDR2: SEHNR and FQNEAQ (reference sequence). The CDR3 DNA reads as TGTGCCAGCAGCTTACAGGTTTACACTGAAGCTTTCTTT. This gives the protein CASSLQVYTEAFF. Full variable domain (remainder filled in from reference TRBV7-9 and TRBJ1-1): DTGVSQNPRHKITKRGQNVTFRCDPISEHNRLYWYRQTLGQGPEFLTYFQNEAQLEKSRLLSDRFSAERPKGSFSTLEIQRTEQGDSAMYLCASSLQVYTEAFFGQGTRLTVV.

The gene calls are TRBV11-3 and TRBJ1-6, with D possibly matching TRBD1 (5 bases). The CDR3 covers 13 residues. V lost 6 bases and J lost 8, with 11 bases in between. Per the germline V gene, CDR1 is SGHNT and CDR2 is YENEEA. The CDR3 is CASSIQEDSPLHF. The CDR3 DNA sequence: TGTGCCAGCAGTATACAGGAGGATTCACCCCTCCACTTT.

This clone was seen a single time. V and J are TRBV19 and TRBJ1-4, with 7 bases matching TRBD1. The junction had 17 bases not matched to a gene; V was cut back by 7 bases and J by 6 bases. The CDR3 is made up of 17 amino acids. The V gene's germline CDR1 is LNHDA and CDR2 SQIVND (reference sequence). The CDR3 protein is CASNKRGLLGIDEKLFF. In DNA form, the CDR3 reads TGTGCCAGTAACAAGAGGGGGCTCCTGGGCATCGATGAAAAACTGTTTTTT.

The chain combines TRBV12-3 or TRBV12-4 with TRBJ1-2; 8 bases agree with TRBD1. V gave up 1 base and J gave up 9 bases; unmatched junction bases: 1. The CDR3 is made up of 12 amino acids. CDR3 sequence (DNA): TGTGCCAGCAGTTTAGGGACAGGGAGCTACACCTTC. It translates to CASSLGTGSYTF.

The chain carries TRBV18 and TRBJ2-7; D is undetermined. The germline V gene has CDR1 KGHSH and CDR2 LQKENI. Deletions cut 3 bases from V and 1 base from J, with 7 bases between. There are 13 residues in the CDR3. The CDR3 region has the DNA TGTGCCAGCTCACCGAGCAGGTCCTACGAGCAGTACGTC. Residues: CASSPSRSYEQYV.

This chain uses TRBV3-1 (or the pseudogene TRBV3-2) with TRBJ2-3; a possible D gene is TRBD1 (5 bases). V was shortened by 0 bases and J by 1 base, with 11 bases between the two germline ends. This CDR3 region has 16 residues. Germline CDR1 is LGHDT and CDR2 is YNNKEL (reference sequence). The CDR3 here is CASSQDQRQRTDTQYF. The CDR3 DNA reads TGTGCCAGCAGCCAAGATCAGAGACAGCGCACAGATACGCAGTATTTT.

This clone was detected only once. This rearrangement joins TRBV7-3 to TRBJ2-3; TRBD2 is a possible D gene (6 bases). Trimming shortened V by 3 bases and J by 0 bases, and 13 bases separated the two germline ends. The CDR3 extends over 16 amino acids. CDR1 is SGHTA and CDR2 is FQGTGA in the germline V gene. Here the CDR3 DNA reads TGTGCCAGCAGCTTTGGGACGGGGACTAGCACAGATACGCAGTATTTT. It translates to CASSFGTGTSTDTQYF.

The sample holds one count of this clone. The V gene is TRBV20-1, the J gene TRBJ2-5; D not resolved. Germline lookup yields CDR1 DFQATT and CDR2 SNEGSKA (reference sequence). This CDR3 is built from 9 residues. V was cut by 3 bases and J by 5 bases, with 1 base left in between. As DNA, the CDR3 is TGCAGTGCTAGGGAGACCCAGTACTTC. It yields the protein CSARETQYF.

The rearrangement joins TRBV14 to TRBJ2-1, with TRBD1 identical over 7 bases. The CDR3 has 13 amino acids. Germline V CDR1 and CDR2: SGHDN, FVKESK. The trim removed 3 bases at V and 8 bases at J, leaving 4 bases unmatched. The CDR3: CASSHNRGDEQFF. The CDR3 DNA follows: TGTGCCAGCAGCCATAACAGGGGCGATGAGCAGTTCTTC.

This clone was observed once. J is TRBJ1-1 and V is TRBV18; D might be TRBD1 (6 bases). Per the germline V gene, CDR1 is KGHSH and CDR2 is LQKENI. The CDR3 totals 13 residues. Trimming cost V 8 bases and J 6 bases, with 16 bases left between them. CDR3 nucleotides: TGTGCCAGCCGAGGGGGACTCAGCGCTGAAGCTTTCTTT. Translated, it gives CASRGGLSAEAFF.

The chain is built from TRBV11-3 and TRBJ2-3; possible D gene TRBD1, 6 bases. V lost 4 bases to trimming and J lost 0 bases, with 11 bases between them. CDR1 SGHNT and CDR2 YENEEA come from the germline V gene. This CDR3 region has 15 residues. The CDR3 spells CASSSTGASTDTQYF. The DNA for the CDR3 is TGTGCCAGCAGCTCGACAGGAGCTAGCACAGATACGCAGTATTTT.

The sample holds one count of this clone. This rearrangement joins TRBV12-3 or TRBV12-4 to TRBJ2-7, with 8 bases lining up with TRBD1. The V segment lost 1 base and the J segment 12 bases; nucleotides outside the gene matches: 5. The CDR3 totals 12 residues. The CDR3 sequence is CASSLDLGTGYF. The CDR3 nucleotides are TGTGCCAGCAGTTTAGACCTCGGGACAGGGTACTTC.

In nucleotides, the CDR3 is TGTGCCATCAGTGAGACGGGGGCAACAGATACGCAGTATTTT. This gives the protein CAISETGATDTQYF. The gene calls are TRBV10-3 and TRBJ2-3, with D possibly called TRBD1 or TRBD2 (6 bases each). Per germline, CDR1 ENHRY and CDR2 SYGVKD. The CDR3 is 14 residues long. V lost 2 bases to trimming and J lost 3 bases, with 9 bases between them.

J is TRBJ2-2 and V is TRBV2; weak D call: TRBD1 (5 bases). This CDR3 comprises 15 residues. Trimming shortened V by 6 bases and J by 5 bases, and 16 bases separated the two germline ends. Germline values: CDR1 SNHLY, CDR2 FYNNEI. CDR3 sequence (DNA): TGTGCCAGCAGCAGGGTCCCCTTAGGTACCGGGGAGCTGTTTTTT. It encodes CASSRVPLGTGELFF. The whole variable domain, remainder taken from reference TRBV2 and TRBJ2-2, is EPEVTQTPSHQVTQMGQEVILRCVPISNHLYFYWYRQILGQKVEFLVSFYNNEISEKSEIFDDQFSVERPDGSNFTLKIRSTKLEDSAMYFCASSRVPLGTGELFFGEGSRLTVL.